This TCR beta chain was recovered during a study of control samples from healthy donors and cancer patients. The CDR3 length is 17 residues. Germline CDR1 LGHDT, CDR2 YNNKEL (reference sequence). Between the trimmed V and J ends, which lost 1 base and 4 bases, there was a span of 17 bases. Sequencing used immunoSEQ multiplex PCR; TCRdb keeps in-frame clones, though not all of them. The table records around 93,000 clones, just under 95% of them present only once. The sequence derives from a human donor in good health. The donor label of this sample is uncertain. Specimen: blood. This chain uses TRBV3-1 (or the pseudogene TRBV3-2) with TRBJ2-1; no clear D gene. The CDR3 protein is CASSQGVVGGRYNEQFF. CDR3 coding DNA: TGTGCCAGCAGCCAAGGCGTAGTGGGCGGACGGTACAATGAGCAGTTCTTC.